This passage covers 14 T cell receptor beta chains from one sample sequenced in a study of CD8 T cells in ankylosing spondylitis. TCRdb processed the 5' RACE reads anew with MiXCR; each CDR3 protein has one entry. The table shows about 360,000 distinct CDR3 sequences, with 20% to 25% occurring only once. Sequenced: blood, either unsorted or a sorted T cell fraction (not recorded which). These receptors all stem from a male donor with ankylosing spondylitis or in good health (not recorded which).

This clonotype has a handful of counts. V is TRBV28 and J is TRBJ2-1, with D unresolved. Germline V gene lookup returns CDR1 MDHEN and CDR2 SYDVKM. The CDR3 is 14 residues long. The V and J ends lost 3 bases and 7 bases respectively, with 13 bases between them. The CDR3 DNA sequence: TGTGCCAGCAGTTTCCAGGTTTTGGGAAATGAGCAGTTCTTC. Translating gives CASSFQVLGNEQFF.

This clonotype was counted many times. This sequence joins TRBV29-1 and TRBJ2-7; 8 bases agree with TRBD1. The CDR3 is 14 residues long. V shed 2 bases and J 2 bases; nucleotides not matched to a gene: 5. Looked up from germline, CDR1 is SQVTM and CDR2 is ANQGSEA. This CDR3 reads CSVELPRGPYEQYF. The CDR3 nucleotides are TGCAGCGTTGAACTTCCCAGGGGGCCCTACGAGCAGTACTTC.

This clonotype has a handful of counts. The chain carries TRBV2 and TRBJ2-3; 8 bases are shared with TRBD2. This CDR3 has 16 amino acids. Germline loops: CDR1 SNHLY, CDR2 FYNNEI. V lost 10 bases to trimming and J lost 1 base; unmatched junction nucleotides: 13. For the CDR3, the DNA is TGTGCCAACCCCCCCCCCGGACTAGCCCGCACAGATACGCAGTATTTT. This gives the protein CANPPPGLARTDTQYF.

This chain uses TRBV12-3 or TRBV12-4 with TRBJ2-1, with D tentatively TRBD2 (7 bases). The V gene lost 2 bases and the J gene lost 2 bases, with 10 bases spanning the gap. CDR3 size: 15 residues. CDR3 in DNA: TGTGCCAGCAGTTTACCGGGGGGCCCCTACAATGAGCAGTTCTTC. The encoded protein is CASSLPGGPYNEQFF.

This clonotype was seen a handful of times. The chain has TRBV11-2 and TRBJ2-3; no firm D call. V lost 4 bases to trimming and J lost 6 bases, with 8 bases between them. This CDR3 has 12 residues. Germline loops: CDR1 SGHAT, CDR2 FQNNGV. The CDR3 region is CASSSPQDTQYF. The CDR3 region has the DNA TGTGCCAGCAGCTCCCCACAGGATACGCAGTATTTT.

In this sample, this clonotype turned up a few times. V usage is TRBV12-3 or TRBV12-4 and J usage is TRBJ2-2; D assignment may be TRBD1 or TRBD2 (5 bases each). V dropped 6 bases and J dropped 3 bases, with 17 bases sitting between them. CDR3 length: 16 amino acids. CDR3 DNA sequence: TGTGCCAGCAGGGGCCTTGGGGGTGCAGACACCGGGGAGCTGTTTTTT. It encodes CASRGLGGADTGELFF.

The V and J genes are TRBV27 and TRBJ2-2, with D tentatively TRBD1 (6 bases). The CDR3 consists of 15 residues. Trimming cost V 5 bases and J 6 bases, with 16 bases left between them. Germline lookup yields CDR1 MNHEY and CDR2 SMNVEV (reference sequence). CDR3 coding DNA: TGTGCCAGCAGTAGGGACAACTTAAGGGCCGGGGAGCTGTTTTTT. Amino acid sequence: CASSRDNLRAGELFF.

In its sample, this clonotype was seen a few times. The chain employs TRBV15 and TRBJ2-7, with D perhaps matching TRBD1 (7 bases). Trimming took off 1 base at V and 6 bases at J, with 13 bases between the two ends. In germline, CDR1 is LNHNV, CDR2 YYDKDF (reference sequence). The CDR3 contains 14 residues. The CDR3 DNA reads TGTGCCACCAGCAGAGCCAGGGGGGTAACCGAGCAGTACTTC. It codes for CATSRARGVTEQYF.

This clonotype was recorded at least ten times. V usage is TRBV12-3 or TRBV12-4 and J usage is TRBJ2-7; 8 nucleotides line up with TRBD1. V was pared by 6 bases and J by 7 bases, with 8 bases of the junction left unmatched. The length of the CDR3 is 13 residues. CDR3 sequence reads: CASSPDRVNEQYF. CDR3 sequence (DNA): TGTGCCAGCAGCCCGGACAGGGTGAATGAGCAGTACTTC.

This chain joins TRBV5-1 and TRBJ2-4; D is perhaps TRBD1 (5 bases). Germline V gene sequence: CDR1 SGHRS, CDR2 YFSETQ. The CDR3 totals 13 residues. Trimming removed 0 bases from V and 4 bases from J, with 5 bases in between. CDR3 bases: TGCGCCAGCAGCTTGGGACAGAAAAACATTCAGTACTTC. Its translation is CASSLGQKNIQYF. The complete variable domain, with remaining parts taken from reference TRBV5-1 and TRBJ2-4, reads KAGVTQTPRYLIKTRGQQVTLSCSPISGHRSVSWYQQTPGQGLQFLFEYFSETQRNKGNFPGRFSGRQFSNSRSEMNVSTLELGDSALYLCASSLGQKNIQYFGAGTRLSVL.

The CDR3 spells CASSEDLGSSQPQHF. CDR3 DNA sequence: TGTGCCAGCAGTGAAGACTTAGGGTCTAGTCAGCCCCAGCATTTT. This chain joins TRBV6-1 and TRBJ1-5; D gene ambiguous. CDR3 length: 15 residues. The germline gives CDR1 MNHNS, CDR2 SASEGT. With 1 base removed from V and 6 bases from J, the gap between germline ends came to 13 bases.

The rearrangement joins TRBV7-3 to TRBJ2-5, with TRBD2 identical over 12 bases. The V gene's germline CDR1 is SGHTA and CDR2 FQGTGA. V lost 4 bases, J lost 5 bases, and 8 bases stayed unmatched. This CDR3 spans 16 amino acids. CDR3 protein: CASSWGLAGLGETQYF. The CDR3 coding sequence is TGTGCCAGCAGCTGGGGACTAGCGGGTCTGGGGGAGACCCAGTACTTC.

The sample holds a few counts of this clonotype. J is TRBJ2-4 and V is TRBV20-1, with 10 nucleotides matching TRBD1. The V gene end was trimmed by 6 bases and the J gene end by 9 bases; junction bases not matched to a gene: 8. Germline V lookup: CDR1 DFQATT, CDR2 SNEGSKA (reference sequence). This CDR3 comprises 13 residues. The CDR3 here is CSAEDRGASIQYF. In DNA, the CDR3 is TGCAGTGCAGAGGACAGGGGGGCGAGCATTCAGTACTTC.

Only a few counts were recorded for this clonotype. The rearrangement uses TRBV5-1 and TRBJ2-5; D is ambiguous. The CDR3 sequence is 13 residues long. Trimming stripped 0 bases from V and 3 bases from J, with 6 bases between. Germline V gives CDR1 SGHRS, CDR2 YFSETQ. In nucleotides, the CDR3 is TGCGCCAGCAGCTTGGAGGCGGAAGAGACCCAGTACTTC. Its protein is CASSLEAEETQYF.